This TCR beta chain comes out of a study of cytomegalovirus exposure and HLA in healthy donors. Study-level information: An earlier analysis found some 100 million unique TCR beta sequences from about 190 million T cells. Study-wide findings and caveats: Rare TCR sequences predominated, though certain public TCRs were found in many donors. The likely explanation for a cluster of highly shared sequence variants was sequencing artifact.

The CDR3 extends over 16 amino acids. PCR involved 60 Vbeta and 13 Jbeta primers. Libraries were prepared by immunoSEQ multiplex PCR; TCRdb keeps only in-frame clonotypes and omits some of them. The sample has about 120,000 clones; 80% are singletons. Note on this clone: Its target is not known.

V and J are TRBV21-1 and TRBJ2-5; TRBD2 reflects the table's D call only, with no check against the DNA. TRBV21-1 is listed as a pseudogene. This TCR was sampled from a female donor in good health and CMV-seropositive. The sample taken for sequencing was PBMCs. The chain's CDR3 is CASSKGASGRKETQYF. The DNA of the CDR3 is TGTGCCAGCAGCAAAGGCGCTAGCGGGAGAAAAGAGACCCAGTACTTC.